The 26 T cell receptor beta chains listed next were all sequenced from one sample in a study of shared clonotypes between healthy human individuals. Libraries were prepared by immunoSEQ multiplex PCR; TCRdb keeps only in-frame clonotypes and omits some of them. The sample has over a million clones; over 95% are singletons. The sample consisted of naive CD4+ T cells sorted from blood. Subset given: CD45RA+ positively selected. The receptors here all came from a man aged 25-40 years in good health.

The chain employs TRBV7-9 and TRBJ2-2, with 8 bases that match TRBD1. Germline V lookup: CDR1 SEHNR, CDR2 FQNEAQ (reference sequence). J was trimmed by 5 bases and V by 0 bases; bases with no gene match: 8. There are 17 residues in the CDR3. The chain's CDR3 is CASSLAPGGAGTGELFF. The CDR3 DNA reads as TGTGCCAGCAGCTTAGCGCCAGGGGGCGCAGGAACCGGGGAGCTGTTTTTT. The full variable domain, completed using reference TRBV7-9 and TRBJ2-2, is DTGVSQNPRHKITKRGQNVTFRCDPISEHNRLYWYRQTLGQGPEFLTYFQNEAQLEKSRLLSDRFSAERPKGSFSTLEIQRTEQGDSAMYLCASSLAPGGAGTGELFFGEGSRLTVL.

The CDR3 DNA follows: TGTGCCAGCAGCGTAGGAGGCGGGGTTGTCCAAGAGACCCAGTACTTC. Translating gives CASSVGGGVVQETQYF. J is TRBJ2-5 and V is TRBV9; possibly TRBD2 for D (6 bases). V was cut by 0 bases and J by 1 base, with 13 bases left in between. Germline CDR1 is SGDLS and CDR2 is YYNGEE. The CDR3 is made up of 16 amino acids.

V and J are TRBV7-7 and TRBJ2-1; TRBD2 might be the D (5 bases). Trimming removed 2 bases from V and 8 bases from J, with 16 bases in between. Germline values: CDR1 SSHAT, CDR2 FNYEAQ (reference sequence). CDR3 size: 15 residues. CDR3 sequence reads: CASSLTILGSHEQFF. CDR3 sequence (DNA): TGTGCCAGCAGCTTAACTATACTAGGATCCCATGAGCAGTTCTTC. Full variable domain (rest looked up from reference TRBV7-7 and TRBJ2-1): GAGVSQSPRYKVTKRGQDVTLRCDPISSHATLYWYQQALGQGPEFLTYFNYEAQPDKSGLPSDRFSAERPEGSISTLTIQRTEQRDSAMYRCASSLTILGSHEQFFGPGTRLTVL.

Only one count was recorded for this clone. The rearrangement uses TRBV5-1 and TRBJ1-5, with 8 bases fitting TRBD1. V lost 0 bases to trimming and J lost 7 bases; unmatched junction nucleotides: 6. The CDR3 is 15 amino acids. CDR1 and CDR2 (germline): SGHRS, YFSETQ. Written as DNA, the CDR3 is TGCGCCAGCAGCTTGGACGGACAGGGTTACCAGCCCCAGCATTTT. Protein sequence: CASSLDGQGYQPQHF.

The chain has TRBV11-2 and TRBJ2-1; the D is unclear. Germline V CDR1 and CDR2: SGHAT, FQNNGV. This CDR3 spans 14 amino acids. The ends were cut back, 0 bases at V and 7 bases at J, with 10 bases in the middle. The CDR3 protein is CASSLDGRSNEQFF. The CDR3, as DNA: TGTGCCAGCAGCTTAGATGGGCGAAGTAATGAGCAGTTCTTC.

The rearrangement joins TRBV27 to TRBJ2-7; D might be TRBD2 (6 bases). V was cut by 6 bases and J by 2 bases, with 17 bases left in between. CDR3 length: 15 residues. Germline V CDR1 and CDR2: MNHEY, SMNVEV (reference sequence). The chain's CDR3 is CASRSRGSGTYEQYF. CDR3 bases: TGTGCCAGCAGGAGTCGGGGGAGCGGTACCTACGAGCAGTACTTC.

The chain links TRBV27 to TRBJ2-5, with D maybe TRBD1 (7 bases). The CDR3 spans 15 residues. Germline V lookup: CDR1 MNHEY, CDR2 SMNVEV (reference sequence). V shed 3 bases and J shed 5 bases, with 16 bases lying between them. The chain's CDR3 is CASSFTGSGGETQYF. CDR3 in DNA: TGTGCCAGCAGTTTCACCGGGTCAGGGGGGGAGACCCAGTACTTC.

The V and J genes are TRBV28 and TRBJ2-3; D gene unclear. CDR1 is MDHEN, CDR2 SYDVKM, per germline. Trimming removed 7 bases at V and 2 bases at J, with 13 bases between. The CDR3 covers 14 residues. The DNA for the CDR3 is TGTGCCAGCACCCCGGCGAGAATCACAGATACGCAGTATTTT. It is translated as CASTPARITDTQYF. The variable domain in full, with the rest retrieved from reference TRBV28 and TRBJ2-3, is DVKVTQSSRYLVKRTGEKVFLECVQDMDHENMFWYRQDPGLGLRLIYFSYDVKMKEKGDIPEGYSVSREKKERFSLILESASTNQTSMYLCASTPARITDTQYFGPGTRLTVL.

The V and J genes are TRBV28 and TRBJ1-2; D possibly corresponds to TRBD1 (5 bases). Germline V CDR1 and CDR2: MDHEN, SYDVKM. The ends were cut back, 8 bases at V and 6 bases at J, with 16 bases in the middle. This CDR3 is built from 13 residues. CDR3 bases: TGTGCCAGCTTTCCTGGGGCCGGTCATGGCTACACCTTC. Translation gives CASFPGAGHGYTF.

This sequence joins TRBV18 and TRBJ2-1, with D perhaps assigned TRBD1 or TRBD2 (7 bases each). The CDR3 sequence is 13 residues long. Trimming removed 3 bases from V and 10 bases from J, with 13 bases in between. CDR1 is KGHSH, CDR2 LQKENI, per germline. DNA of the CDR3: TGTGCCAGCTCACCCCAGGGGGGGAACGAGCAGTTCTTC. Translated, it gives CASSPQGGNEQFF.

The V gene is TRBV20-1, the J gene TRBJ2-7; 9 bases line up with TRBD2. CDR1 and CDR2 from the germline V gene are DFQATT and SNEGSKA (reference sequence). This CDR3 spans 11 amino acids. CDR3: CSAIGGTSNIV. The CDR3 DNA is TGCAGTGCTATTGGCGGGACTAGCAATATCGTC.

The chain is built from TRBV6-1 and TRBJ2-1, with 9 bases that match TRBD1. Germline CDR1 reads MNHNS; CDR2 reads SASEGT. V lost 6 bases to trimming and J lost 0 bases; unmatched junction nucleotides: 3. CDR3 length: 15 amino acids. The CDR3 region is CASRGQGSSYNEQFF. The DNA of the CDR3 is TGTGCCAGCAGGGGACAGGGTAGCTCCTACAATGAGCAGTTCTTC.

The gene calls are TRBV2 and TRBJ2-1; D perhaps matches TRBD2 (5 bases). Germline V CDR1 and CDR2: SNHLY, FYNNEI. Trimming stripped 8 bases from V and 5 bases from J, with 16 bases between. CDR3 length equals 14 residues. Here the CDR3 DNA reads TGTGCCAGCCCTGGGGAGACCACTGACAATGAGCAGTTCTTC. This sequence encodes CASPGETTDNEQFF.

V gene TRBV10-3 combines with J gene TRBJ1-1; the match to TRBD1 covers 7 bases. CDR3 length: 13 amino acids. Germline V gene lookup returns CDR1 ENHRY and CDR2 SYGVKD. The J segment lost 1 base and the V segment lost 10 bases, leaving 6 bases of the junction unmatched. CDR3 residues: CATLGQPNTEAFF. DNA of the CDR3: TGTGCCACCCTGGGACAGCCGAACACTGAAGCTTTCTTT.

This rearrangement joins TRBV28 to TRBJ1-5; 7 nucleotides agree with TRBD1. This CDR3 contains 17 residues. With 2 bases clipped from V and 2 bases from J, the junction kept 9 bases outside the gene matches. The germline CDR1 and CDR2 sequences are MDHEN and SYDVKM. CDR3 residues: CASSLVDRASRNQPQHF. The CDR3 DNA follows: TGTGCCAGCAGTTTAGTTGACAGGGCGTCTCGCAATCAGCCCCAGCATTTT. Complete variable domain (other parts from reference TRBV28 and TRBJ1-5): DVKVTQSSRYLVKRTGEKVFLECVQDMDHENMFWYRQDPGLGLRLIYFSYDVKMKEKGDIPEGYSVSREKKERFSLILESASTNQTSMYLCASSLVDRASRNQPQHFGDGTRLSIL.

Details on this clone: In the same sample, other DNA sequences code for this CDR3. J is TRBJ2-1 and V is TRBV7-2; D might be TRBD2 (5 bases). The V and J ends lost 5 bases and 4 bases respectively, with 6 bases between them. The CDR3 spans 12 residues. Germline values: CDR1 SGHTA, CDR2 FQGNSA. In DNA form, the CDR3 reads TGTGCCAGCAGCCCGGGATACAATGAGCAGTTCTTC. This encodes CASSPGYNEQFF.

The gene calls are TRBV11-2 and TRBJ2-3; D is unclear. CDR1 and CDR2 from the germline V gene are SGHAT and FQNNGV. V gave up 5 bases and J gave up 4 bases, with 16 bases separating them. The CDR3 runs to 15 residues. The CDR3 sequence: CASSVSPGRADTQYF. The CDR3, as DNA: TGTGCCAGCAGCGTTTCCCCTGGTAGAGCAGATACGCAGTATTTT.

This chain uses TRBV4-3 with TRBJ2-1; 9 nucleotides line up with TRBD2. Per germline, CDR1 LGHNA and CDR2 YSLEER. Trimming at V came to 0 bases and at J to 2 bases, leaving 8 bases not matched to a gene. CDR3 length: 18 amino acids. CDR3 region: CASSQDLSGSVAYNEQFF. The CDR3 bases are TGCGCCAGCAGCCAAGATCTTAGCGGGAGTGTCGCCTACAATGAGCAGTTCTTC.

On this clone itself: This sample includes further DNA sequences coding for the same CDR3. V and J are TRBV28 and TRBJ2-7; 10 bases line up with TRBD2. CDR1 is MDHEN and CDR2 is SYDVKM in the germline V gene. J lost 4 bases, V lost 6 bases, and 6 bases had no gene match. This CDR3 spans 14 amino acids. The CDR3 loop reads CASRGLAGVYEQYF. In DNA form, the CDR3 reads TGTGCCAGCAGGGGGCTAGCGGGAGTTTACGAGCAGTACTTC.

Only one count was recorded for this clone. J is TRBJ2-1 and V is TRBV6-5; 9 bases align to TRBD1. The CDR3 extends over 15 amino acids. Germline values: CDR1 MNHEY, CDR2 SVGAGI. Unmatched junction bases numbered 7, after V lost 6 bases and J lost 4 bases. The CDR3 nucleotides are TGTGCCAGCAGCAACAGGGGGCGGGGGTACAATGAGCAGTTCTTC. Amino acid sequence: CASSNRGRGYNEQFF.

The chain couples TRBV29-1 to TRBJ2-3, with 7 bases fitting TRBD2. Germline assignment: CDR1 SQVTM and CDR2 ANQGSEA. The CDR3 spans 16 residues. Germline trimming cut 0 bases from V and 3 bases from J; bases unmatched to any gene: 9. The CDR3, as DNA: TGCAGCGTTGAAGATGAAAGACTCGGGAGGACAGATACGCAGTATTTT. Translated, it gives CSVEDERLGRTDTQYF.

V usage is TRBV9 and J usage is TRBJ1-2; tentatively, D is TRBD1 (5 bases). The CDR3 runs to 15 residues. Germline V lookup: CDR1 SGDLS, CDR2 YYNGEE. V was clipped by 2 bases and J by 3 bases, with 14 bases between them. The CDR3 loop is CASSVRVEGYYGYTF. CDR3 bases: TGTGCCAGCAGCGTGCGAGTTGAGGGGTACTATGGCTACACCTTC.

As to this clone: The sample holds other DNA sequences that translate to the same CDR3. The chain carries TRBV27 and TRBJ2-1; D is unresolved. CDR3 length: 15 residues. Per germline, CDR1 MNHEY and CDR2 SMNVEV (reference sequence). The V and J ends lost 3 bases and 4 bases respectively, with 13 bases between them. CDR3 sequence: CASSLGGRSYNEQFF. In DNA, the CDR3 is TGTGCCAGCAGTTTGGGTGGAAGGTCATACAATGAGCAGTTCTTC.

The rearrangement links TRBV5-1 to TRBJ2-2; D may match TRBD1 or TRBD2 (5 bases each). The CDR3 sequence is 16 residues long. From germline, CDR1 is SGHRS and CDR2 YFSETQ. V was cut by 1 base and J by 8 bases, with 18 bases left in between. DNA of the CDR3: TGCGCCAGCAGCTTGTGGGGCGGGTCGGCGGAGGGGGAGCTGTTTTTT. The encoded protein is CASSLWGGSAEGELFF. Filled out from reference TRBV5-1 and TRBJ2-2, the complete variable domain reads KAGVTQTPRYLIKTRGQQVTLSCSPISGHRSVSWYQQTPGQGLQFLFEYFSETQRNKGNFPGRFSGRQFSNSRSEMNVSTLELGDSALYLCASSLWGGSAEGELFFGEGSRLTVL.

CDR3 DNA sequence: TGTGCCAGCAGCTTCGGACGCACAGAGACCCAGTACTTC. Translated: CASSFGRTETQYF. The V and J genes are TRBV7-7 and TRBJ2-5; D not certain. Germline CDR1 SSHAT, CDR2 FNYEAQ (reference sequence). This CDR3 contains 13 residues. V dropped 3 bases and J dropped 4 bases, with 9 bases sitting between them.

V usage is TRBV2 and J usage is TRBJ2-7, with D possibly matching TRBD2 (5 bases). The CDR3 is 13 residues long. Trimming stripped 7 bases from V and 2 bases from J, with 12 bases between. Germline V lookup: CDR1 SNHLY, CDR2 FYNNEI. CDR3 region: CASTKRAPYEQYF. CDR3 bases: TGTGCCAGCACCAAGAGGGCCCCCTACGAGCAGTACTTC.